This T cell receptor beta chain emerged from a study of blood T cell repertoires in COVID-19. Turning to the study itself: Samples representing acute and convalescent COVID-19 were sourced from the United States, Italy and Spain. Nucleic acid was either cDNA or gDNA, and it came from T cells, B-cell-depleted T cells, or PBMCs.

Original analysis: Estimates of nucleated cell counts were drawn from the amplification of reference gene primers. The repertoire was sequenced with immunoSEQ multiplex PCR; TCRdb's copy has only in-frame clones and lacks some. The V and J calls and clone size are taken from that table; D and trimming were inferred from the DNA. The sample lists a few hundred thousand clones, roughly 84% occurring once. The length of the CDR3 is 19 residues. In germline, CDR1 is MGHRA, CDR2 YSYEKL. After removal of 1 base from V and 7 bases from J, the junction contained 19 bases not matched to a gene. The sequencing sample was made of peripheral blood. This receptor was taken from a man aged 50 to 59 who had recovered from COVID-19. The rearrangement links TRBV4-1 to TRBJ2-1; TRBD2 agrees at 7 bases. CDR3 nucleotide sequence: TGCGCCAGCAGCCAAGGAGAGGGGATTGGGCGGGGGTCTAGGAATGAGCAGTTCTTC. It is translated as CASSQGEGIGRGSRNEQFF.